Listed here are 10 T cell receptor beta chains from one sample, sequenced in a study of CD8+ T cells in alopecia areata. Those with alopecia areata gave lesional scalp punch biopsies and peripheral blood. The authors extracted RNA and reverse transcribed it into cDNA as the sequencing template. The protocol was immunoSEQ multiplex PCR, while the TCRdb copy is restricted to in-frame clones and leaves out a portion. The table records approximately 12,000 clones, around three fifths of them present only once. The sample was skin. The receptors were gathered from a human donor with alopecia areata.

V usage is TRBV10-2 and J usage is TRBJ2-7; 9 nucleotides line up with TRBD1. Germline V gene data show CDR1 as WSHSY and CDR2 as SAAADI. The CDR3 is made up of 17 amino acids. The trim removed 0 bases at V and 3 bases at J, leaving 9 bases unmatched. The CDR3 coding sequence is TGCGCCAGCAGTGAGTCGGGGGTAGGGACAGGGAACTACGAGCAGTACTTC. Amino acid sequence: CASSESGVGTGNYEQYF.

The gene calls are TRBV7-9 and TRBJ2-1, with TRBD2 as a possible D gene (5 bases). With 0 bases removed from V and 10 bases from J, the gap between germline ends came to 13 bases. Germline CDR1 and CDR2: SEHNR and FQNEAQ (reference sequence). The CDR3 loop spans 14 amino acids. CDR3 nucleotide sequence: TGTGCCAGCAGCTTAGCGCGGAAGACTACCGAGCAGTTCTTC. Translating gives CASSLARKTTEQFF.

This chain connects TRBV28 to TRBJ1-3; TRBD1 is a possible D gene (6 bases). V dropped 3 bases and J dropped 4 bases, with 13 bases sitting between them. Germline lookup yields CDR1 MDHEN and CDR2 SYDVKM. The CDR3 spans 15 residues. The CDR3: CASSFPRGLGNTIYF. CDR3 nucleotides: TGTGCCAGCAGTTTCCCCAGGGGCCTAGGAAACACCATATATTTT.

The chain is built from TRBV7-9 and TRBJ1-2, with TRBD1 matching over 7 bases. The junction had 0 bases not matched to a gene; V was cut back by 3 bases and J by 2 bases. The germline CDR1 and CDR2 sequences are SEHNR and FQNEAQ (reference sequence). The CDR3 has 13 residues. In DNA, the CDR3 is TGTGCCAGCAGCTTGGGACAGAACTATGGCTACACCTTC. Its translation is CASSLGQNYGYTF.

This chain connects TRBV28 to TRBJ2-5; D perhaps matches TRBD1 (6 bases). Trimming cost V 7 bases and J 4 bases, with 10 bases left between them. The CDR3 extends over 12 amino acids. The germline V gene encodes CDR1 MDHEN and CDR2 SYDVKM. The CDR3 is CASNQGGETQYF. DNA of the CDR3: TGTGCCAGCAACCAAGGGGGAGAGACCCAGTACTTC.

The chain joins TRBV19 to TRBJ1-1, with a weak D call TRBD1 (6 bases). Between the trimmed V and J ends, which lost 8 bases and 5 bases, there was a span of 21 bases. CDR1 is LNHDA and CDR2 is SQIVND in the germline V gene (reference sequence). The CDR3 sequence is 15 residues long. The CDR3 region has the DNA TGTGCCAGTGAATCTTTTGGGGGGCCGAGTACTGAAGCTTTCTTT. It encodes CASESFGGPSTEAFF.

This chain uses TRBV4-1 with TRBJ2-7; 8 bases are shared with TRBD1. Per germline, CDR1 MGHRA and CDR2 YSYEKL. This CDR3 comprises 14 residues. The V gene end was trimmed by 5 bases and the J gene end by 4 bases; junction bases not matched to a gene: 7. This chain's CDR3 is CASSSGTGLYEQYF. The CDR3 DNA reads TGCGCCAGCAGCTCCGGGACAGGCCTATACGAGCAGTACTTC.

The chain recombines TRBV4-1 with TRBJ2-7; D possibly corresponds to TRBD1 (5 bases). CDR1 MGHRA and CDR2 YSYEKL come from the germline V gene. There are 16 residues in the CDR3. V was pared by 1 base and J by 3 bases, with 16 bases between. CDR3 in DNA: TGCGCCAGCAGCCAAGGGCCTCGGCAGGGCATCTACGAGCAGTACTTC. Protein product: CASSQGPRQGIYEQYF.

The chain uses TRBV5-6 and TRBJ2-2, with D hard to call. This CDR3 spans 15 amino acids. V gave up 0 bases and J gave up 1 base, with 7 bases separating them. Germline-derived CDR1 and CDR2 are SGHDT and YYEEEE. For the CDR3, the DNA is TGTGCCAGCAGCTTGGGACCGCTGAACACCGGGGAGCTGTTTTTT. It specifies CASSLGPLNTGELFF.

The V call is TRBV10-1, the J call TRBJ2-1; D is unclear. This CDR3 region has 13 residues. In germline, CDR1 is WNHNN, CDR2 SYGVQD (reference sequence). V lost 2 bases, J lost 9 bases, and 11 bases lay in between. CDR3 amino acids: CASSEASWSEQFF. CDR3 bases: TGCGCCAGCAGTGAGGCTAGTTGGAGTGAGCAGTTCTTC.